These T cell receptor beta chains were read from a single sample in a study of blood T cell repertoires in COVID-19. Assay: immunoSEQ multiplex PCR; the TCRdb copy retains only in-frame clones and omits some. The sample has around 140,000 clones, around 88% seen once. Material for sequencing was peripheral blood. The origin of the receptors is a man in his forties or fifties with acute or convalescent COVID-19. Both conserved end residues are part of each CDR3. The D gene is left open where the match is weak. Not all rows give a size; the values are once, few, many and, for expanded clones, a class.

clone_size	v_call	d_call	j_call	cdr3_aa	cdr3_nt
.	TRBV5-6	TRBD2	TRBJ2-7	CASSWGLEGGEQYF	TGTGCCAGCAGCTGGGGACTAGAGGGCGGCGAGCAGTACTTC
.	TRBV4-1	.	TRBJ1-2	CASSQGGSYGYTF	TGCGCCAGCAGCCAAGGCGGGAGCTATGGCTACACCTTC
.	TRBV19	.	TRBJ1-6	CASSIDLSSYNSPLHF	TGTGCCAGTAGTATAGATCTGAGCTCCTATAATTCACCCCTCCACTTT
.	TRBV6-5	.	TRBJ1-3	CASSAVYSGNTIYF	TGTGCCAGCAGCGCCGTCTACTCTGGAAACACCATATATTTT
.	TRBV11-1	.	TRBJ2-7	CASSLGTASYEQYF	TGTGCCAGCAGCTTAGGGACAGCAAGTTACGAGCAGTACTTC
few	TRBV10-1	TRBD1	TRBJ2-2	CASSQGVGTGELFF	TGCGCCAGCAGCCAGGGGGTGGGCACCGGGGAGCTGTTTTTT
.	TRBV5-1	.	TRBJ2-5	CASSLMGAQETQYF	TGCGCCAGCAGCTTGATGGGAGCCCAAGAGACCCAGTACTTC
once	TRBV3-1/TRBV3-2	.	TRBJ1-3	CASSQASGNTIYF	TGTGCCAGCAGCCAGGCCTCTGGAAACACCATATATTTT
.	TRBV7-2	.	TRBJ2-2	CASSPNGGTVAGELFF	TGTGCCAGCAGCCCCAACGGGGGAACAGTCGCCGGGGAGCTGTTTTTT
few	TRBV7-2	.	TRBJ1-6	CASSFSTGNSPLHF	TGTGCCAGCAGCTTCTCGACCGGGAATTCACCCCTCCACTTT
.	TRBV2	TRBD1	TRBJ1-1	CASEKQGAFFGTEAFF	TGTGCCAGCGAGAAACAGGGGGCGTTTTTCGGCACTGAAGCTTTCTTT
.	TRBV10-1	.	TRBJ2-2	CASTQDRNTGELFF	TGCGCCAGCACCCAGGACAGAAACACCGGGGAGCTGTTTTTT
.	TRBV18	TRBD1	TRBJ1-5	CASSQETGGYQPQHF	TGTGCCAGCTCACAGGAGACAGGGGGATATCAGCCCCAGCATTTT
.	TRBV12-3/TRBV12-4	.	TRBJ1-2	CASRSDKSGYTF	TGTGCCAGCAGGTCAGACAAGTCTGGCTACACCTTC
.	TRBV27	TRBD1	TRBJ1-6	CASSSYPTGTNNSPLHF	TGTGCCAGCAGTTCTTACCCGACAGGGACCAATAATTCACCCCTCCACTTT
.	TRBV5-6	.	TRBJ1-2	CASSLYRGDRRYTF	TGTGCCAGCAGCTTGTACCGCGGTGACCGCCGCTACACCTTC
.	TRBV11-2	.	TRBJ2-2	CASSLPPAARGELFF	TGTGCCAGCAGCTTACCTCCGGCGGCGCGCGGGGAGCTGTTTTTT
.	TRBV7-2	TRBD1	TRBJ1-2	CASSILTGGIGYTF	TGTGCCAGCAGCATTCTGACAGGGGGCATTGGCTACACCTTC
.	TRBV5-1	.	TRBJ1-1	CASSLAAGGDTEAFF	TGCGCCAGCAGCTTGGCCGCAGGAGGGGACACTGAAGCTTTCTTT
once	TRBV27	.	TRBJ2-1	CASSLGGGRYNEQFF	TGTGCCAGCAGTTTAGGTGGGGGCCGATACAATGAGCAGTTCTTC
.	TRBV7-9	.	TRBJ2-7	CASSLDEVKQYF	TGTGCCAGCAGCTTAGATGAGGTTAAGCAGTACTTC
once	TRBV5-4	.	TRBJ1-3	CASRPVSGNTIYF	TGTGCCTCCAGGCCCGTCTCTGGAAACACCATATATTTT
.	TRBV6-1	.	TRBJ1-4	CASSDGGTTNEKLFF	TGTGCCAGCAGTGACGGTGGTACAACTAATGAAAAACTGTTTTTT
once	TRBV5-1	.	TRBJ1-4	CASSLQGALGEKLFF	TGCGCCAGCAGCTTGCAAGGGGCTTTAGGAGAAAAACTGTTTTTT
.	TRBV6-5	TRBD1	TRBJ2-3	CASSWDRGTDTQYF	TGTGCCAGCAGTTGGGACAGGGGGACAGATACGCAGTATTTT
.	TRBV6-5	TRBD1	TRBJ1-2	CASSFRQGRGYTF	TGTGCCAGCAGTTTTCGACAGGGCCGTGGCTACACCTTC
.	TRBV24-1	TRBD1	TRBJ1-2	CATSDRNRGGYTF	TGTGCCACCAGTGATCGAAACAGGGGTGGCTACACCTTC
.	TRBV29-1	TRBD2	TRBJ2-7	CSVEYSGKRDEQYF	TGCAGCGTTGAGTATAGCGGGAAGCGCGACGAGCAGTACTTC
.	TRBV5-1	.	TRBJ2-3	CASSSVGQGRDTQYF	TGCGCCAGCAGCTCCGTCGGCCAGGGTAGAGATACGCAGTATTTT
.	TRBV7-2	TRBD1	TRBJ2-1	CASRLMGQAAYQEQFF	TGTGCCAGCAGGTTAATGGGACAGGCTGCGTATCAGGAGCAGTTCTTC
.	TRBV4-1	.	TRBJ1-3	CASSRISTASGNTIYF	TGCGCCAGCAGCCGGATCTCGACAGCCTCTGGAAACACCATATATTTT
.	TRBV6-5	.	TRBJ1-2	CASSSPGYYGYTF	TGTGCCAGCAGTTCCCCAGGGTACTATGGCTACACCTTC
.	TRBV4-2	.	TRBJ2-3	CASSQDGGGTSTDTQYF	TGTGCCAGCAGCCAAGACGGTGGGGGGACTAGCACAGATACGCAGTATTTT
.	TRBV2	.	TRBJ1-4	CASRQTGFVNEKLFF	TGTGCCAGCAGACAAACAGGGTTTGTCAATGAAAAACTGTTTTTT
.	TRBV5-1	.	TRBJ1-1	CASSLQWVNTEAFF	TGCGCCAGCAGCTTACAGTGGGTGAACACTGAAGCTTTCTTT
.	TRBV18	.	TRBJ1-2	CASSPSHGLYGYTF	TGTGCCAGCTCACCGAGTCACGGTTTGTATGGCTACACCTTC
.	TRBV28	.	TRBJ2-7	CATFSFIGNEQYF	TGTGCCACCTTCAGTTTTATCGGGAACGAGCAGTACTTC
.	TRBV11-2	.	TRBJ1-1	CASSQERVGIAFF	TGTGCCAGCAGCCAAGAGAGGGTTGGGATCGCTTTCTTT